This T cell receptor beta chain was captured in a study of CD8 T cell repertoires and HIV-1 epitope variants (dated by TCRdb to about 2020). Regarding the complete study: Twenty-five peptides representing autologous and known Gag and Nef epitope variants were each used to stimulate T cells in separate culture wells. Among the control conditions were a peptide pool of CMV, EBV and flu, the Ebola AY9 epitope serving as a negative control, and a well with no peptide. The epitopes tested covered three Gag epitope families plus Nef HW9 and YT9. T cells were enriched using the EasySep Human T Cell Enrichment Kit and were co-cultured with equal numbers of autologous T cell-negative cells serving as antigen-presenting cells. Cultures ran for approximately 10 days in IMDM with gentamicin, with half-media changes on days 3 and 7 adding IL-2, IL-7 and IL-15. A 1M T cell aliquot was kept as an uncultured baseline condition, separate from the approximately 87 T cell cultures. A total of 80 or so T cell cultures were run, with each culture condition performed in triplicate except for one peptide, which was performed in duplicate. The study at large found these results: Eight to ten antigen-specific TCR beta clonotypes were identified, and about 6 of them appeared cross-reactive for autologous or known escape epitope variants. The assay identified only TCR beta chains and indicated proliferation to antigen, not T cell function or cytokine profile. A handful of clonotypes recognized the Nef KF9 family and one clonotype recognized the HW9 family, while no responses were seen to the TAALDMSHF plasma variant.

TCR beta CDR3 regions were sequenced at survey depth on the immunoSEQ platform. The QIAamp DNA micro kit was used to extract genomic DNA from every cultured and uncultured CD8+ T cell population. The authors processed their data as follows. Samples with under 5,000 productive reads were excluded, and this exclusion removed about 7% of the roughly 80 HIV peptide-stimulated cultures. Sequences were trimmed to CDR3 by a MANAFEST web app, and nonproductive sequences, CDR3s under 5 amino acids, and sequences not starting with C or ending with F/W were removed. Clonotypes were classified as antigen-specific only if expansion was observed in at least 2 of 3 replicates versus the no-peptide control at FDR 0.01, only within one epitope family. In addition, a specific clonotype needed a frequency at least fivefold higher than in wells stimulated with peptides from other epitope families. TCRdb provides this immuneACCESS table in a form limited to in-frame rearrangements. Some clones are lacking; in checked studies, under half of them reflect an unresolved V gene, and why the rest are absent is not known. V and J calls and clone size are as listed in that table; D and trimming were resolved from the DNA. The sample records more than 5,500 clones, less than 70% of which are singletons. The top ten clones comprise 40% to 45% of the sample.

Details on this clone: The antigen it binds to is not known. The input lacks base qualities; no much larger clone sits a single base away.

Relative to germline, V is missing 5 bases and J is missing 4 bases, with 2 bases of the junction outside any gene match. The germline V gene specifies SGHVS as CDR1 and FQNEAQ as CDR2. From the cysteine through the phenylalanine, the CDR3 covers 14 amino acids. CDR3 DNA is the only sequence kept; it has 42 bases, read in frame from the first base. The EasySep Human CD8+ T Cell Enrichment Kit was used on day 10 to isolate CD8+ T cells from every culture. This TCR derives from a male donor with HIV. Sequenced sample: cultured CD8+ T cells derived from PBMCs. The sequence is built from TRBV7-8 and TRBJ1-4; 9 central nucleotides agree with TRBD1. The DNA sequence is as follows: TGTGCCAGCAGCCGGGGACAGGGTAATGAAAAACTGTTTTTT. This translates into CASSRGQGNEKLFF.